This is a list of T cell receptor beta chains from one sample in a study of early T cells in non-severe SARS-CoV-2 infection. TCRdb used MiXCR to reprocess the 5' RACE reads, holding one entry per CDR3 protein. The profile shows some 71,000 distinct CDR3 sequences, about 9% of them singletons. Input material: whole blood. Receptors originate from an adult who was a healthcare worker with PCR-confirmed SARS-CoV-2 infection or an uninfected control (not recorded which). Each CDR3 is given with its conserved first and last residue. Each record gives: clone size, V gene, D gene, J gene, CDR3 protein, CDR3 DNA. A D gene is named only where the DNA matches it firmly. For some rows the clone size is stated as once, few or many, or as a class when expanded; others skip it.

size: many; V: TRBV19; D: TRBD1; J: TRBJ1-5; CDR3: CASSIGQGAGQPQHF; DNA: TGTGCCAGTAGTATAGGACAGGGGGCCGGGCAGCCCCAGCATTTT
size: NA; V: TRBV20-1; D: TRBD2; J: TRBJ2-1; CDR3: CSARLAGSSYNEQFF; DNA: TGCAGTGCTAGGTTAGCGGGGAGCTCCTACAATGAGCAGTTCTTC
size: few; V: TRBV2; D: NA; J: TRBJ1-5; CDR3: CASSGGSNQPQHF; DNA: TGTGCCAGCAGTGGTGGCAGCAATCAGCCCCAGCATTTT
size: NA; V: TRBV5-1; D: TRBD1; J: TRBJ2-1; CDR3: CASSWGGQGYSYNEQFF; DNA: TGCGCCAGCAGCTGGGGTGGACAGGGTTACTCCTACAATGAGCAGTTCTTC
size: many; V: TRBV6-5; D: TRBD1; J: TRBJ2-7; CDR3: CASSYSAPGQGLYEQYF; DNA: TGTGCCAGCAGTTACTCGGCGCCCGGACAGGGCCTCTACGAGCAGTACTTC
size: few; V: TRBV7-8; D: TRBD1; J: TRBJ1-5; CDR3: CASSLARTGVNQPQHF; DNA: TGTGCCAGCAGCTTAGCCCGGACAGGGGTCAATCAGCCCCAGCATTTT
size: NA; V: TRBV4-1; D: TRBD1; J: TRBJ1-2; CDR3: CASSQATGTGFNYGYTF; DNA: TGCGCCAGCAGCCAAGCGACCGGGACAGGGTTTAACTATGGCTACACCTTC
size: NA; V: TRBV7-8; D: NA; J: TRBJ1-6; CDR3: CASSSVNRVASPLHF; DNA: TGTGCCAGCAGCTCGGTTAACAGGGTTGCTTCACCCCTCCACTTT
size: few; V: TRBV20-1; D: NA; J: TRBJ2-2; CDR3: CSARDNHLRGRNTGELFF; DNA: TGCAGTGCTAGAGATAATCATCTCAGGGGCCGGAACACCGGGGAGCTGTTTTTT
size: many; V: TRBV5-1; D: NA; J: TRBJ2-3; CDR3: CASSLGVGAGLTQYF; DNA: TGCGCCAGCAGCTTGGGCGTAGGCGCCGGGTTGACGCAGTATTTT
size: many; V: TRBV3-1; D: NA; J: TRBJ2-7; CDR3: CASSQEWGPYEQYF; DNA: TGTGCCAGCAGCCAAGAGTGGGGCCCCTACGAGCAGTACTTC
size: few; V: TRBV14; D: NA; J: TRBJ2-1; CDR3: CASSLSRTGDNEQFF; DNA: TGTGCCAGCAGCCTCTCTAGGACTGGGGACAATGAGCAGTTCTTC
size: few; V: TRBV9; D: TRBD1; J: TRBJ2-7; CDR3: CASSATGELYEQYF; DNA: TGTGCCAGCAGCGCCACAGGGGAGCTGTACGAGCAGTACTTC
size: few; V: TRBV19; D: NA; J: TRBJ2-3; CDR3: CAASIGKTDTQYF; DNA: TGTGCCGCCAGTATAGGGAAAACAGATACGCAGTATTTT
size: many; V: TRBV7-9; D: NA; J: TRBJ1-2; CDR3: CASSPSGLTEGYTF; DNA: TGTGCCAGCAGCCCGAGCGGGTTAACCGAGGGCTACACCTTC
size: many; V: TRBV20-1; D: NA; J: TRBJ1-1; CDR3: CSARVEGLNTEAFF; DNA: TGCAGTGCTAGGGTGGAGGGGCTGAACACTGAAGCTTTCTTT
size: few; V: TRBV12-3/TRBV12-4; D: NA; J: TRBJ1-5; CDR3: CASSASLGEPQHF; DNA: TGTGCCAGCAGCGCAAGCCTTGGGGAGCCCCAGCATTTT
size: many; V: TRBV7-2; D: TRBD2; J: TRBJ2-3; CDR3: CASSSFPTKRGGGDTQYF; DNA: TGTGCCAGCAGCTCATTTCCCACCAAGCGGGGTGGCGGAGATACGCAGTATTTT
size: few; V: TRBV21-1; D: NA; J: TRBJ2-7; CDR3: CASSKARDRGIGEQYF; DNA: TGTGCCAGCAGCAAAGCTCGGGACAGGGGTATTGGCGAGCAGTACTTC
size: many; V: TRBV4-3; D: NA; J: TRBJ1-3; CDR3: CASSQDLDSSYGNTIYF; DNA: TGCGCCAGCAGCCAAGATCTGGACAGTTCTTATGGAAACACCATATATTTT
size: many; V: TRBV18; D: TRBD2; J: TRBJ2-3; CDR3: CASSLLAGEEDTQYF; DNA: TGTGCCAGCTCACTCTTAGCGGGAGAGGAGGATACGCAGTATTTT
size: few; V: TRBV27; D: TRBD2; J: TRBJ2-7; CDR3: CASSLSAGVIHEQYF; DNA: TGTGCCAGCAGTTTATCAGCGGGAGTAATCCACGAGCAGTACTTC
size: many; V: TRBV5-5; D: NA; J: TRBJ1-1; CDR3: CASSLGPNTEAFF; DNA: TGTGCCAGCAGCTTAGGACCGAACACTGAAGCTTTCTTT
size: NA; V: TRBV3-1; D: TRBD1; J: TRBJ1-4; CDR3: CASSQKFPGQGEKLFF; DNA: TGTGCCAGCAGCCAGAAGTTCCCGGGACAGGGAGAAAAACTGTTTTTT
size: many; V: TRBV29-1; D: NA; J: TRBJ2-7; CDR3: CSVTTGSYEQYF; DNA: TGCAGCGTCACTACTGGCTCCTACGAGCAGTACTTC
size: few; V: TRBV5-5; D: NA; J: TRBJ1-1; CDR3: CASSLGAGWTEAFF; DNA: TGTGCCAGCAGCTTGGGGGCAGGGTGGACTGAAGCTTTCTTT
size: many; V: TRBV12-3/TRBV12-4; D: TRBD2; J: TRBJ2-1; CDR3: CASSGLADYSYNEQFF; DNA: TGTGCCAGCAGCGGACTAGCGGACTACTCCTACAATGAGCAGTTCTTC
size: many; V: TRBV12-3/TRBV12-4; D: NA; J: TRBJ2-2; CDR3: CASSLWGSAGELFF; DNA: TGTGCCAGCAGTTTGTGGGGGTCCGCCGGGGAGCTGTTTTTT
size: NA; V: TRBV25-1; D: NA; J: TRBJ2-7; CDR3: CASSESLAVYEQYF; DNA: TGTGCCAGCAGTGAATCATTGGCCGTATACGAGCAGTACTTC
size: few; V: TRBV6-5; D: TRBD1; J: TRBJ1-2; CDR3: CASSTVGIRQGLYGYTF; DNA: TGTGCCAGCAGTACCGTAGGGATTAGACAGGGACTCTATGGCTACACCTTC
size: many; V: TRBV29-1; D: NA; J: TRBJ2-7; CDR3: CSVEAGTAGDYEQYF; DNA: TGCAGCGTTGAAGCCGGGACCGCAGGAGACTACGAGCAGTACTTC
size: few; V: TRBV5-1; D: NA; J: TRBJ1-1; CDR3: CASSVTGSTEAFF; DNA: TGCGCCAGCAGCGTCACAGGGTCAACTGAAGCTTTCTTT
size: NA; V: TRBV29-1; D: NA; J: TRBJ2-1; CDR3: CSVERYNEQFF; DNA: TGCAGCGTTGAGAGATACAATGAGCAGTTCTTC
size: many; V: TRBV29-1; D: NA; J: TRBJ2-1; CDR3: CSVTAFNEQFF; DNA: TGCAGCGTTACGGCCTTCAATGAGCAGTTCTTC
size: NA; V: TRBV10-3; D: NA; J: TRBJ1-2; CDR3: CAISENPELGYTF; DNA: TGTGCCATCAGTGAGAACCCGGAATTAGGCTACACCTTC
size: NA; V: TRBV6-5; D: NA; J: TRBJ2-7; CDR3: CASRGIPPNYEQYF; DNA: TGTGCCAGCCGGGGCATCCCTCCCAATTACGAGCAGTACTTC
size: NA; V: TRBV5-1; D: NA; J: TRBJ1-4; CDR3: CASSSGASNEKLFF; DNA: TGCGCCAGCAGCTCGGGGGCGTCTAATGAAAAACTGTTTTTT
size: few; V: TRBV20-1; D: TRBD1; J: TRBJ1-1; CDR3: CSAMGQANTEAFF; DNA: TGCAGTGCTATGGGACAGGCGAACACTGAAGCTTTCTTT
size: many; V: TRBV6-5; D: TRBD1; J: TRBJ1-2; CDR3: CASSRGQGDYTF; DNA: TGTGCCAGCAGCCGTGGACAGGGTGACTACACCTTC
size: many; V: TRBV5-8; D: NA; J: TRBJ2-1; CDR3: CASSLGGGGASSYNEQFF; DNA: TGTGCCAGCAGCTTGGGAGGAGGAGGGGCCAGCTCCTACAATGAGCAGTTCTTC
size: few; V: TRBV7-3; D: NA; J: TRBJ2-3; CDR3: CASSSGHQADTQYF; DNA: TGTGCCAGCAGCTCCGGACATCAAGCAGATACGCAGTATTTT
size: many; V: TRBV29-1; D: TRBD1; J: TRBJ2-3; CDR3: CSVHQGAQYF; DNA: TGCAGCGTCCATCAGGGGGCGCAGTATTTT
size: many; V: TRBV19; D: NA; J: TRBJ2-6; CDR3: CASSPAGANVLTF; DNA: TGTGCCAGTAGTCCTGCTGGAGCCAACGTCCTGACTTTC
size: few; V: TRBV12-3/TRBV12-4; D: NA; J: TRBJ2-7; CDR3: CASRVQSSYEQYF; DNA: TGTGCCAGCAGGGTTCAAAGCTCCTACGAGCAGTACTTC
size: many; V: TRBV19; D: TRBD2; J: TRBJ2-3; CDR3: CASSILLAGNTDTQYF; DNA: TGTGCCAGTAGTATCCTCTTAGCGGGGAACACAGATACGCAGTATTTT
size: few; V: TRBV5-1; D: TRBD1; J: TRBJ1-6; CDR3: CASSSGQANNSPLHF; DNA: TGCGCCAGCAGCTCCGGACAGGCAAATAATTCACCCCTCCACTTT
size: many; V: TRBV7-8; D: NA; J: TRBJ1-3; CDR3: CASSPRTVSGNTIYF; DNA: TGTGCCAGCAGTCCTCGGACGGTCTCTGGAAACACCATATATTTT
size: many; V: TRBV10-3; D: TRBD1; J: TRBJ2-4; CDR3: CAISESADRGTNIQYF; DNA: TGTGCCATCAGTGAGTCAGCGGACAGGGGTACAAACATTCAGTACTTC
size: few; V: TRBV3-1; D: NA; J: TRBJ2-5; CDR3: CASSQDPGKTQYF; DNA: TGTGCCAGCAGCCAAGACCCTGGGAAGACCCAGTACTTC